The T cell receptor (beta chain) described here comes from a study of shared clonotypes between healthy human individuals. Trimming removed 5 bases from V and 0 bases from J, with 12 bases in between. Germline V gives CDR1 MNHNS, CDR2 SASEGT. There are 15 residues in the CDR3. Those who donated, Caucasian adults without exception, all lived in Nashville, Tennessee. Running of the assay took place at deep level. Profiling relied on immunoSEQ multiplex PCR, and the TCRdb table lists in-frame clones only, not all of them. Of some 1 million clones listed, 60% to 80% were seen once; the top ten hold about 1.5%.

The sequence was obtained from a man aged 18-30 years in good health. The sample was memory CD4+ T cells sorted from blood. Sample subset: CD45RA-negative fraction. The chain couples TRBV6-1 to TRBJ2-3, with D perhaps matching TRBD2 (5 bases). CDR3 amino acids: CASSTGRSSTDTQYF. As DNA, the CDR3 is TGTGCCAGCAGTACGGGGAGATCTAGCACAGATACGCAGTATTTT.